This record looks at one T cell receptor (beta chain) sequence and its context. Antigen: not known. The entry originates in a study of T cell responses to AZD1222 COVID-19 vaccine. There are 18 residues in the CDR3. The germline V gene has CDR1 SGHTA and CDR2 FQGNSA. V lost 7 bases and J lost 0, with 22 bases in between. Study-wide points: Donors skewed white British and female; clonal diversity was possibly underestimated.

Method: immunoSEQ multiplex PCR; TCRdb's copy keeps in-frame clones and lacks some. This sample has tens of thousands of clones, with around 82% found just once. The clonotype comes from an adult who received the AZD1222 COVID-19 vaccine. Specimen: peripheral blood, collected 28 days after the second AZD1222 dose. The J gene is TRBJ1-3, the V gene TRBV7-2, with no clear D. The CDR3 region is CASTSRIGSGSSGNTIYF. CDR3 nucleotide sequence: TGTGCCAGCACCTCCCGAATAGGGTCCGGCAGCTCTGGAAACACCATATATTTT.